Below are 30 T cell receptor beta chains sequenced from a single sample in a study of cytomegalovirus exposure and HLA in healthy donors. The PCR had 60 Vbeta and 13 Jbeta primers. Data came from immunoSEQ multiplex PCR; TCRdb stores just in-frame clones and leaves some out. Of about 160,000 clones in the sample, about 77% were seen once. Material for sequencing was PBMCs. The receptor set was obtained from a woman in her 50s in good health and CMV-seronegative.

This chain connects TRBV7-2 to TRBJ1-4; D gene uncertain. The CDR3 has 13 amino acids. The germline V gene encodes CDR1 SGHTA and CDR2 FQGNSA. V shed 7 bases and J shed 8 bases, with 14 bases lying between them. DNA for the CDR3: TGTGCCAGCACTAGCGGTCTGAGGGAAAAACTGTTTTTT. This gives the protein CASTSGLREKLFF.

This clone has a single count. This rearrangement joins TRBV5-6 to TRBJ1-6; D is possibly TRBD1 (6 bases). Looked up from germline, CDR1 is SGHDT and CDR2 is YYEEEE. V shed 3 bases and J shed 6 bases, with 10 bases lying between them. The CDR3 is 14 amino acids. CDR3 sequence reads: CASSSTGFNSPLHF. For the CDR3, the DNA is TGTGCCAGCAGCTCTACAGGGTTTAATTCACCCCTCCACTTT.

This clone occurred a few times. This rearrangement joins TRBV9 to TRBJ1-3; 8 nucleotides match TRBD1. This CDR3 comprises 15 residues. The germline gives CDR1 SGDLS, CDR2 YYNGEE. With V trimmed by 3 bases and J by 8 bases, 10 bases remained unmatched. CDR3 sequence reads: CASSADRVQGDTIYF. CDR3 DNA: TGTGCCAGCAGCGCGGACAGGGTGCAGGGAGACACCATATATTTT.

The chain employs TRBV10-3 and TRBJ1-3, with TRBD1 matching 8 bases. CDR3 size: 15 residues. CDR1 and CDR2 (germline): ENHRY, SYGVKD. V lost 6 bases and J lost 3; bases outside the gene matches: 7. The CDR3, as DNA: TGTGCCATCAGCCCCGACAGGGGCTTTGGAAACACCATATATTTT. Protein sequence: CAISPDRGFGNTIYF.

The chain is built from TRBV30 and TRBJ2-6, with D possibly matching TRBD1 (6 bases). V lost 3 bases and J lost 0, with 12 bases in between. CDR3 length equals 16 residues. In germline, CDR1 is GTSNPN, CDR2 SVGIG (reference sequence). CDR3 in DNA: TGTGCCTGGAGAAGGACAGTTAACTCTGGGGCCAACGTCCTGACTTTC. It encodes CAWRRTVNSGANVLTF.

V gene TRBV27 combines with J gene TRBJ1-5; 10 bases map to TRBD1. Germline V gives CDR1 MNHEY, CDR2 SMNVEV (reference sequence). V dropped 8 bases and J dropped 3; count of bases not matched to a gene: 7. CDR3 length: 15 amino acids. The CDR3 spells CASGQGVGYNQPQHF. CDR3 coding DNA: TGTGCCAGCGGACAGGGGGTAGGGTACAATCAGCCCCAGCATTTT.

This chain links TRBV28 with TRBJ1-5, with a tentative D call TRBD1 (5 bases). This CDR3 spans 12 amino acids. Germline loops: CDR1 MDHEN, CDR2 SYDVKM. The V end was cut by 8 bases, the J end by 2 bases, with 7 bases between. The CDR3 reads CASGGGNQPQHF. Here the CDR3 DNA reads TGTGCCAGCGGGGGGGGCAATCAGCCCCAGCATTTT.

This clone was detected once. V is TRBV5-1 and J is TRBJ2-7; TRBD2 agrees at 10 bases. V trimming: 1 base; J trimming: 5 bases; junction bases outside the gene matches: 3. This CDR3 contains 14 residues. CDR1 and CDR2 from the germline V gene are SGHRS and YFSETQ. Here the CDR3 DNA reads TGCGCCAGCAGCTTGTTTCTAGCGGGGGACGAGCAGTACTTC. Translating gives CASSLFLAGDEQYF.

This clone has only a few counts. This chain links TRBV28 with TRBJ2-7; possibly TRBD2 for D (6 bases). V gave up 6 bases and J gave up 2 bases, with 17 bases separating them. CDR3 length: 15 residues. Germline V lookup: CDR1 MDHEN, CDR2 SYDVKM. CDR3: CASSRGGVVTYEQYF. The CDR3 region has the DNA TGTGCCAGCAGCCGGGGCGGGGTAGTCACCTACGAGCAGTACTTC.

The rearrangement uses TRBV10-3 and TRBJ2-7, with a possible D match to TRBD2 (5 bases). The CDR3 has 14 residues. V was clipped by 5 bases and J by 2 bases, with 13 bases between them. Per germline, CDR1 ENHRY and CDR2 SYGVKD. The CDR3 nucleotides read TGTGCCATCAGTCCCGTGGACTCCCCCTACGAGCAGTACTTC. Amino acids: CAISPVDSPYEQYF.

The chain links TRBV19 to TRBJ2-1; 8 positions agree with TRBD2. V lost 7 bases, J lost 6 bases, and 11 bases stayed unmatched. The CDR3 runs to 15 residues. Germline-derived CDR1 and CDR2 are LNHDA and SQIVND (reference sequence). The CDR3 spells CASTPPGLGRNEQFF. The CDR3 DNA is TGTGCCAGTACCCCACCGGGACTAGGGCGCAATGAGCAGTTCTTC.

This chain joins TRBV4-3 and TRBJ2-7, with TRBD2 identical over 7 bases. The CDR3 extends over 16 amino acids. V lost 0 bases and J lost 3; bases outside the gene matches: 8. Per the germline V gene, CDR1 is LGHNA and CDR2 is YSLEER. The CDR3 loop reads CASSQEEGTTYYEQYF. The CDR3 nucleotides read TGCGCCAGCAGCCAAGAGGAAGGGACTACCTACTACGAGCAGTACTTC.

The rearrangement joins TRBV7-9 to TRBJ2-3; 10 bases fit TRBD2. This CDR3 spans 16 amino acids. Per germline, CDR1 SEHNR and CDR2 FQNEAQ (reference sequence). The V and J ends lost 5 bases and 3 bases, in that order; junction bases with no gene match: 8. In DNA, the CDR3 is TGTGCCAGCAGCCCAAGAGCGGGAGGGTATACAGATACGCAGTATTTT. It yields the protein CASSPRAGGYTDTQYF. Full variable domain (remainder filled in from reference TRBV7-9 and TRBJ2-3): DTGVSQNPRHKITKRGQNVTFRCDPISEHNRLYWYRQTLGQGPEFLTYFQNEAQLEKSRLLSDRFSAERPKGSFSTLEIQRTEQGDSAMYLCASSPRAGGYTDTQYFGPGTRLTVL.

This clone was recorded only once. This chain uses TRBV7-3 with TRBJ2-7; 14 nucleotides agree with TRBD2. This CDR3 has 20 residues. The germline V gene encodes CDR1 SGHTA and CDR2 FQGTGA. The V segment lost 5 bases and the J segment 2 bases; nucleotides outside the gene matches: 17. CDR3 amino acids: CASSLATPGTSGSIAYEQYF. The CDR3 DNA sequence: TGTGCCAGCAGCCTCGCCACACCGGGGACTAGCGGGAGTATCGCCTACGAGCAGTACTTC.

The chain joins TRBV6-5 to TRBJ2-5; 8 bases are shared with TRBD1. Germline values: CDR1 MNHEY, CDR2 SVGAGI. Trimming removed 6 bases from V and 7 bases from J; junction bases left unmatched: 13. This CDR3 region has 15 residues. Written as DNA, the CDR3 is TGTGCCAGCAGCCGACGGACACAGGGGACAGGGACCCAGTACTTC. Protein: CASSRRTQGTGTQYF.

In nucleotides, the CDR3 is TGTGCCAGCAGCTTGGTTGCAGGGGGCCAAAGCTATTCACCCCTCCACTTT. It encodes CASSLVAGGQSYSPLHF. The gene calls are TRBV5-6 and TRBJ1-6; TRBD1 matches 8 bases. This CDR3 has 17 residues. The V segment lost 0 bases and the J segment 8 bases; nucleotides outside the gene matches: 10. Germline CDR1 SGHDT, CDR2 YYEEEE.

The chain is built from TRBV19 and TRBJ1-4, with D possibly matching TRBD1 (6 bases). V was clipped by 5 bases and J by 7 bases, with 17 bases between them. CDR1 and CDR2 from the germline V gene are LNHDA and SQIVND (reference sequence). This CDR3 contains 15 residues. CDR3 nucleotide sequence: TGTGCCAGTAGTGACCTTCTGGGGGCAGCTGAAAAACTGTTTTTT. Amino acids: CASSDLLGAAEKLFF.

Comments on this clone: Other DNA variants within this sample encode the same CDR3. V gene TRBV28 combines with J gene TRBJ1-5; TRBD1 matches 10 bases. After removal of 0 bases from V and 2 bases from J, the junction contained 1 base not matched to a gene. This CDR3 is built from 16 residues. Germline-derived CDR1 and CDR2 are MDHEN and SYDVKM. The CDR3 nucleotides are TGTGCCAGCAGTTTATGGGGGACAGGGGGCAATCAGCCCCAGCATTTT. This sequence encodes CASSLWGTGGNQPQHF.

V is TRBV2 and J is TRBJ1-2, with 7 bases aligning to TRBD1. The ends lost 6 bases at V and 8 bases at J; junction bases unmatched: 9. CDR3 length: 13 amino acids. Germline CDR1 SNHLY, CDR2 FYNNEI. CDR3 residues: CASRATGDGGYTF. The CDR3 nucleotides read TGTGCCAGCAGGGCTACAGGGGACGGCGGCTACACCTTC.

Only a few counts were recorded for this clone. The chain joins TRBV6-5 to TRBJ2-4, with 8 bases matching TRBD2. V dropped 10 bases and J dropped 7; count of bases not matched to a gene: 9. The CDR3 extends over 13 amino acids. In germline, CDR1 is MNHEY, CDR2 SVGAGI. CDR3 bases: TGTGCCACCTCCGGGAGGGGCGGTAACATTCAGTACTTC. This translates into CATSGRGGNIQYF.

The V and J genes are TRBV2 and TRBJ2-7, with D maybe TRBD1 (5 bases). Germline lookup yields CDR1 SNHLY and CDR2 FYNNEI. The ends were cut back, 6 bases at V and 4 bases at J, with 10 bases in the middle. The CDR3 consists of 12 residues. CDR3 nucleotide sequence: TGTGCCAGCAGCGAAAGGGGTTACGAGCAGTACTTC. Its translation is CASSERGYEQYF.

This clone was picked up a small number of times. The rearrangement links TRBV11-3 to TRBJ2-1; 9 bases match TRBD2. J lost 9 bases, V lost 2 bases, and 8 bases had no gene match. The CDR3 covers 15 residues. Germline CDR1 and CDR2: SGHNT and YENEEA. The CDR3 nucleotides are TGTGCCAGCAGCTTAAGGGCGGGAGGGCCCGGTGAGCAGTTCTTC. Its protein is CASSLRAGGPGEQFF.

This clone has a single count. Here the CDR3 DNA reads TGCGCCAGCAGCCTACAGGGCTGGGGAGAGGAGCAGTACTTC. Amino acids: CASSLQGWGEEQYF. The V and J genes are TRBV4-3 and TRBJ2-7, with D maybe TRBD1 (6 bases). This CDR3 contains 14 residues. Germline CDR1 reads LGHNA; CDR2 reads YSLEER. The V gene lost 4 bases and the J gene lost 7 bases, with 17 bases spanning the gap.

J is TRBJ2-3 and V is TRBV5-1; 8 nucleotides agree with TRBD2. Trimming at V came to 1 base and at J to 1 base, leaving 20 bases not matched to a gene. The germline V gene has CDR1 SGHRS and CDR2 YFSETQ. The CDR3 totals 21 residues. DNA of the CDR3: TGCGCCAGCAGCTTGTACGGCCGGGAAATAGCGGGATCGGAACGCACAGATACGCAGTATTTT. Translation gives CASSLYGREIAGSERTDTQYF.

The CDR3 is CATSRDLREGTEAFF. The CDR3 DNA reads TGTGCCACCAGCAGAGATCTTCGGGAAGGCACTGAAGCTTTCTTT. This chain connects TRBV15 to TRBJ1-1; D remains unclear. CDR1 is LNHNV and CDR2 is YYDKDF in the germline V gene (reference sequence). CDR3 length equals 15 residues. V lost 0 bases and J 4 bases, leaving 12 bases between the germline ends.

The CDR3 DNA reads as TGTGCCAGCAGCCCACGGGGGGGGGTATACAATGAGCAGTTCTTC. As protein: CASSPRGGVYNEQFF. V is TRBV7-9 and J is TRBJ2-1; TRBD2 matches at 8 bases. V gave up 5 bases and J gave up 4 bases; unmatched junction bases: 7. The germline CDR1 and CDR2 sequences are SEHNR and FQNEAQ (reference sequence). CDR3 size: 15 residues.

This chain joins TRBV28 and TRBJ1-5; D is perhaps TRBD1 (6 bases). The CDR3 is 14 residues long. V was pared by 6 bases and J by 9 bases, with 18 bases between. The germline V gene has CDR1 MDHEN and CDR2 SYDVKM. For the CDR3, the DNA is TGTGCCAGCAGCCGAGAAGGGGGTTTTGGGCCCCAGCATTTT. Translated, it gives CASSREGGFGPQHF.

The CDR3 nucleotides read TGTGCCAGCAGCTTAGTAGTGGAGACCATATATTTT. It specifies CASSLVVETIYF. The gene calls are TRBV7-2 and TRBJ1-3, with unresolved D. The germline CDR1 and CDR2 sequences are SGHTA and FQGNSA. This CDR3 comprises 12 residues. V was trimmed by 1 base and J by 10 bases, leaving 8 bases between them.

The chain carries TRBV10-2 and TRBJ1-2; D may be TRBD1 (6 bases). V lost 0 bases and J lost 1, with 18 bases in between. Germline values: CDR1 WSHSY, CDR2 SAAADI. This CDR3 contains 18 residues. The CDR3 DNA reads as TGCGCCAGCAGTGAGTCGGGAATCGGGACAAGCTTTAACTATGGCTACACCTTC. Protein: CASSESGIGTSFNYGYTF.

This chain connects TRBV7-2 to TRBJ2-7, with D possibly being TRBD1 (6 bases). Germline loops: CDR1 SGHTA, CDR2 FQGNSA. Trimming left V 4 bases short and J 2 bases short, with 9 bases between. The CDR3 totals 13 residues. The CDR3 DNA sequence: TGTGCCAGCAGCTCTACAGGGACCTACGAGCAGTACTTC. Protein: CASSSTGTYEQYF.